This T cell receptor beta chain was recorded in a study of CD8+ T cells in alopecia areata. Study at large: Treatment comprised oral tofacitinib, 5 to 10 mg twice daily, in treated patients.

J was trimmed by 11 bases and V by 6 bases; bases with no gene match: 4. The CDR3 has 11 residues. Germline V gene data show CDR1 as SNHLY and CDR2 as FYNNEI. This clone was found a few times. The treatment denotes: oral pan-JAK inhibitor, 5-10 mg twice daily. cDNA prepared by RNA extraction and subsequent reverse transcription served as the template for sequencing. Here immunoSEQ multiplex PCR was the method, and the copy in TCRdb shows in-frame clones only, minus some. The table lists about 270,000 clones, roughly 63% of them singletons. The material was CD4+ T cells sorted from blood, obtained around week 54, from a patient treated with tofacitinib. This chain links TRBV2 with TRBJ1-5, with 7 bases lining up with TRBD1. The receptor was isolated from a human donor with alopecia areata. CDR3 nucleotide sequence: TGTGCCAGCAGCGGGGACAGTGCCCAGCATTTT. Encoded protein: CASSGDSAQHF. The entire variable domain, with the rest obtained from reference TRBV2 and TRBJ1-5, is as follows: EPEVTQTPSHQVTQMGQEVILRCVPISNHLYFYWYRQILGQKVEFLVSFYNNEISEKSEIFDDQFSVERPDGSNFTLKIRSTKLEDSAMYFCASSGDSAQHFGDGTRLSIL.